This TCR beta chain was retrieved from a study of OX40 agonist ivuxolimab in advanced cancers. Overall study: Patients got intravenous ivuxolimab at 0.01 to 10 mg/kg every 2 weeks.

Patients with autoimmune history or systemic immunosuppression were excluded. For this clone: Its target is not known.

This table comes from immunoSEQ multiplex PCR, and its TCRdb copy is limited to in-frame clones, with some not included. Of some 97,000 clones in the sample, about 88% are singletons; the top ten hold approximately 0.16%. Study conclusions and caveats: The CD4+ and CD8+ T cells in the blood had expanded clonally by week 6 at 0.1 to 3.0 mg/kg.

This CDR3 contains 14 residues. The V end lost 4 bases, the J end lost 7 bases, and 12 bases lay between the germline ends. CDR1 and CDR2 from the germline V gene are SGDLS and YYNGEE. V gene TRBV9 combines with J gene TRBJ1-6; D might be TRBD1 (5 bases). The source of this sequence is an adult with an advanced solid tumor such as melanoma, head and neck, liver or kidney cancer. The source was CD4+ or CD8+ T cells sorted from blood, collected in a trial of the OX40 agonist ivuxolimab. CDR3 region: CASSPHTGNSPLHF. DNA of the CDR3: TGTGCCAGCAGCCCTCACACAGGAAATTCACCCCTCCACTTT.